One sample yielded the 3 T cell receptor beta chains listed below, sequenced in a study of blood T cell dynamics during melanoma immunotherapy. Only in-frame clones appear in the TCRdb table, and some are missing; sequencing was by immunoSEQ multiplex PCR. The sample carries more than 10,000 clones, about four fifths recorded once. Stated time point: pre-treatment baseline. The material was blood, obtained from a patient treated with checkpoint blockade. These receptor sequences come from a human donor with melanoma.

The chain's CDR3 is CASSLEAGVHYEQYF. The CDR3 nucleotides are TGTGCCAGCAGCTTAGAGGCAGGGGTTCACTACGAGCAGTACTTC. The chain has TRBV11-2 and TRBJ2-7; perhaps TRBD1 as D (6 bases). In germline, CDR1 is SGHAT, CDR2 FQNNGV. This CDR3 spans 15 amino acids. The V gene lost 0 bases and the J gene lost 3 bases, with 12 bases spanning the gap.

This chain uses TRBV4-3 with TRBJ1-2, with 11 bases that match TRBD1. Germline loops: CDR1 LGHNA, CDR2 YSLEER. Unmatched junction bases numbered 7, after V lost 1 base and J lost 6 bases. The CDR3 is made up of 16 amino acids. The chain's CDR3 is CASSQGSGQGVDGYTF. The CDR3 nucleotides are TGCGCCAGCAGCCAAGGATCGGGACAGGGGGTAGATGGCTACACCTTC.

The chain has TRBV4-1 and TRBJ1-6; the D is unclear. The germline V and J ends were trimmed by 5 bases and 12 bases, with 14 bases remaining between them. The length of the CDR3 is 13 residues. In germline, CDR1 is MGHRA, CDR2 YSYEKL. CDR3 loop: CASSVRDPLPLHF. The CDR3 DNA sequence: TGCGCCAGCAGCGTCCGGGATCCTTTACCCCTCCACTTT.